There are a few counts of the clone carrying this TCR beta chain. No antigen is known for it. The data were taken from a study of T cell repertoires in cytomegalovirus infection. Background on the study: Matching HLA type, along with CMV infection, was indicated by public TCR beta signatures.

CDR3 length equals 18 residues. V was pared by 2 bases and J by 0 bases, with 17 bases between. Germline-derived CDR1 and CDR2 are SEHNR and FQNEAQ (reference sequence). TCRdb independently ran MiXCR on the reads; one entry per CDR3 protein. The table includes 110,000 or so distinct CDR3 sequences, 25% to 30% detected once. The TCR was taken from a human donor in good health (CMV status not recorded). Some clones in this sample may be carry-over from other donors' samples. Sequenced material: CD8+ T cells from cultured PBMCs, taken from culture after CMV antigen stimulation. This sequence joins TRBV7-9 and TRBJ2-1, with D unresolved. DNA of the CDR3: TGTGCCAGCAGCTTACCTCGTGATGCGCGGAGCTCCTACAATGAGCAGTTCTTC. It is translated as CASSLPRDARSSYNEQFF. The full variable domain, rest sourced from reference TRBV7-9 and TRBJ2-1, is DTGVSQNPRHKITKRGQNVTFRCDPISEHNRLYWYRQTLGQGPEFLTYFQNEAQLEKSRLLSDRFSAERPKGSFSTLEIQRTEQGDSAMYLCASSLPRDARSSYNEQFFGPGTRLTVL.